The next 8 T cell receptor beta chains were all read from a single sample in a study of T cells in women clearing cervical HPV infection. Generated by immunoSEQ multiplex PCR, the TCRdb table keeps only in-frame clones and is missing some. Its clone listing holds about 27,000 clones. The sample was blood buffy coat. All receptors come from a woman between 18 and 70 years old with a cervical HPV16 infection that either progressed to CIN3+ or cleared (not recorded which).

As concerns this clone: Read data end 3 residues before the CDR3 end; the end is taken from the germline J gene. This rearrangement joins TRBV6-2 or TRBV6-3 to TRBJ2-1; D is perhaps TRBD2 (6 bases). V lost 7 bases to trimming and J lost 0 bases, with 10 bases between them. Germline CDR1 MNHEY, CDR2 SVGEGT. The CDR3 contains 14 residues. CDR3 sequence reads: CASTIAASYNEQFF. The DNA read from the CDR3 is TGTGCCAGCACTATAGCGGCCTCCTACAATGAG.

As regards this clone: The missing CDR3 end, 3 residues past where the read stops, is filled in from the germline J gene. V usage is TRBV7-3 and J usage is TRBJ2-3; 13 bases agree with TRBD2. J lost 2 bases, V lost 5 bases, and 7 bases had no gene match. The CDR3 loop spans 17 amino acids. Germline assignment: CDR1 SGHTA and CDR2 FQGTGA. CDR3 sequence: CASSRTGTSGNTDTQYF. The sequenced part of the CDR3 DNA is TGTGCCAGCAGCAGAACCGGGACTAGCGGGAACACAGATACG.

With respect to this clone: Read data end 3 residues before the CDR3 end; the end is taken from the germline J gene. The J gene is TRBJ2-2, the V gene TRBV19, with D possibly TRBD1 on 6 matching bases. The CDR3 runs 15 residues. The germline V gene encodes CDR1 LNHDA and CDR2 SQIVND (reference sequence). Partial CDR3 DNA: TGTGCCAGTAGTGCAGGGGAACCATCTAATGAAAAG. Translated, it gives CASSAGEPSNEK. The full CDR3 reads CASSAGEPSNEKLFF.

As for this clone: The read halts 3 residues ahead of the CDR3 end, with the missing end drawn from the germline J gene. The gene calls are TRBV7-3 and TRBJ2-5; maybe TRBD2 (6 bases). V shed 2 bases and J shed 5 bases, with 12 bases lying between them. This CDR3 is 14 amino acids long. Germline CDR1 is SGHTA and CDR2 is FQGTGA. CDR3 DNA (partial): TGTGCCAGCAGCTTATCCCGTCGGGGGGAGACC. It specifies CASSLSRRGET. The entire CDR3 protein is CASSLSRRGETQYF. Complete variable domain (other parts from reference TRBV7-3 and TRBJ2-5): GAGVSQTPSNKVTEKGKYVELRCDPISGHTALYWYRQSLGQGPEFLIYFQGTGAADDSGLPNDRFFAVRPEGSVSTLKIQRTERGDSAVYLCASSLSRRGETQYFGPGTRLLVL.

Comments on this clone: From the germline J gene comes the end of the CDR3, since the read stops 3 residues before it. The chain employs TRBV30 and TRBJ1-1; the D is unclear. The V gene lost 4 bases and the J gene lost 1 base, with 13 bases spanning the gap. This CDR3 contains 14 residues. Germline lookup yields CDR1 GTSNPN and CDR2 SVGIG (reference sequence). The covered CDR3 bases are TGTGCCTGGAACAGAGGCTTTCAGAACACTGAA. This codes for CAWNRGFQNTE. In full, the CDR3 reads CAWNRGFQNTEAFF.

The part of the CDR3 DNA that was read is TGCGCCAGCAGCGCAAGCGGGATCGAG. Its protein is CASSASGIE. The complete CDR3 protein is CASSASGIEQYF. The genes are TRBV5-1 and TRBJ2-7, with 7 bases aligning to TRBD2. Read data end 3 residues before the CDR3 end; the end is taken from the germline J gene. V shed 4 bases and J 6 bases; nucleotides not matched to a gene: 4. Germline V CDR1 and CDR2: SGHRS, YFSETQ. CDR3 length: 12 residues.

About this clone: The CDR3 end is not reached by the read, which stops 3 residues before it; the germline J gene fills it in. This chain links TRBV24-1 with TRBJ2-1; 9 bases match TRBD1. Looked up from germline, CDR1 is KGHDR and CDR2 is SFDVKD. J lost 5 bases, V lost 4 bases, and 8 bases had no gene match. CDR3 length equals 16 residues. This CDR3 reads CATSEPDRGGNNEQFF. The CDR3 DNA, read in part, is TGTGCCACCAGTGAGCCTGACAGGGGGGGTAACAATGAG.

Worth noting for this clone: The sequence runs out 3 residues before the end of the CDR3; the remainder is reconstructed from the germline J gene. The chain uses TRBV7-6 and TRBJ2-1; a possible D gene is TRBD1 (5 bases). The CDR3 sequence is 13 residues long. CDR1 is SGHVS, CDR2 FNYEAQ, per germline. Trimming left V 3 bases short and J 9 bases short, with 12 bases between. The covered CDR3 bases are TGTGCCAGCAGCTTGTCCAGGGTGTCTGAG. This encodes CASSLSRVSE. The entire CDR3 sequence reads CASSLSRVSEQFF.